This record looks at one T cell receptor (beta chain) sequence and its context. The antigen remains undetermined. This entry comes from a study of molecular identifiers for immune sequencing clone quantification. Turning to the study itself: RNA from around 20,000 or 100,000 naive CD8 cells was split five ways in replicates, with four sequenced.

Study-wide points: Among effectors, clones above 20 RNA copies held over 99% of molecules; among naive cells, under 1%.

V lost 0 bases and J 5 bases, leaving 12 bases between the germline ends. In germline, CDR1 is SGHRS, CDR2 YFSETQ. The CDR3 runs 14 residues. Naive CD8 T cell sorting was performed on the CD8+CD4-CCR7+CD45RA+ phenotype. TCRdb reanalysed the PCR reads using MiXCR and keeps one entry per CDR3 protein. The data hold 70,000 to 90,000 distinct CDR3 sequences, with approximately 22% observed a single time. Sequencing was done on a sample of naive CD8+ T cells from blood, with Jurkat cell RNA spiked in. Subset described: FACS-sorted CD8+CD4-CCR7+CD45RA+ naive T cells. This receptor was obtained from a human donor in good health. Some libraries in this study had Jurkat cell RNA spiked in. V and J are TRBV5-1 and TRBJ2-7; D perhaps matches TRBD1 (6 bases). CDR3 region: CASSLVGGSDEQYF. The CDR3 nucleotides read TGCGCCAGCAGCTTGGTAGGGGGATCGGACGAGCAGTACTTC. The whole variable domain, filled in from reference TRBV5-1 and TRBJ2-7, reads KAGVTQTPRYLIKTRGQQVTLSCSPISGHRSVSWYQQTPGQGLQFLFEYFSETQRNKGNFPGRFSGRQFSNSRSEMNVSTLELGDSALYLCASSLVGGSDEQYFGPGTRLTVT.